A selection of T cell receptor beta chains follows, all from one sample in a study of T-cell memory formation after mild COVID-19. TCRdb reanalysed the 5' RACE reads using MiXCR and keeps one entry per CDR3 protein. The data show 85,000 to 130,000 distinct CDR3 sequences, 9.5% to 15% seen once. Sequenced input: PBMCs or a T cell subset sorted from them (not recorded which). The source is an adult woman who had mild COVID-19 (a few samples of this study predate the infection). Cell type and time point are not known. CDR3s include the opening cysteine and the closing phenylalanine or tryptophan. Each record gives: J gene, D gene, clone size, V gene, CDR3 DNA, CDR3 protein. A D gene is named only where the DNA matches it firmly. Clone size appears in some rows only: once, few, many, or a class for an expanded clone.

>TRBJ1-2|TRBD1|-|TRBV27
TGTGCCAGCAGTTTCGGGACAGGTAGCTTCAACTATGGCTACACCTTC
CASSFGTGSFNYGYTF
>TRBJ2-3|-|-|TRBV12-3/TRBV12-4
TGTGCCAGCAACCCGGACAGTGAAACAGATACGCAGTATTTT
CASNPDSETDTQYF
>TRBJ2-3|TRBD2|few|TRBV4-3
TGCGCCAGCAGCCAAGATTTTCTAGCGGGTCTCACAGATACGCAGTATTTT
CASSQDFLAGLTDTQYF
>TRBJ1-2|-|-|TRBV2
TGTGCCAGCAGTGTCTCCGGGCGTGGGGGCTATGGCTACACCTTC
CASSVSGRGGYGYTF
>TRBJ2-7|-|few|TRBV29-1
TGCAGCGTTGAATTCCCAGGGTTATCCTACGAGCAGTACTTC
CSVEFPGLSYEQYF
>TRBJ2-1|TRBD2|few|TRBV12-3/TRBV12-4
TGTGCCAGCAGCCCCGGAGCGGGAGAGGGGGTCTACAATGAGCAGTTCTTC
CASSPGAGEGVYNEQFF
>TRBJ2-1|TRBD2|-|TRBV4-3
TGCGCCAGCAGCCAAGAGGAGTCGGTGGGACTAGCGGATGAGCAGTTCTTC
CASSQEESVGLADEQFF
>TRBJ2-3|-|-|TRBV24-1
TGTGCCACCAGTGACAGGAAGTCCACACCTACGCAGTATTTT
CATSDRKSTPTQYF
>TRBJ2-1|TRBD1|many|TRBV5-6
TGTGCCAGCAGCTTCCCTCGACAGGGTATGGGAGATGAGCAGTTCTTC
CASSFPRQGMGDEQFF
>TRBJ1-2|-|many|TRBV6-5
TGTGCCAGCGGGGGACACCAATTCTATGGCTACACCTTC
CASGGHQFYGYTF
>TRBJ1-2|-|-|TRBV6-5
TGTGCCAGTAGGACAGCCTCAAGGAATGGCTACACCTTC
CASRTASRNGYTF
>TRBJ1-1|-|few|TRBV7-9
TGTGCCAGCAGCTTAGAAGGGGAGACTTTCTTT
CASSLEGETFF
>TRBJ2-7|TRBD2|-|TRBV13
TGTGCCAGCAGCTTAGACCCCCCGGGGGGGTACGAGCAGTACTTC
CASSLDPPGGYEQYF
>TRBJ2-7|TRBD2|-|TRBV9
TGTGCCAGCTCCCGAGCGGGATTTGCCTACGAGCAGTACTTC
CASSRAGFAYEQYF
>TRBJ2-5|-|few|TRBV4-3
TGCGCCAGCAGCCAAGACGGGCCGGAATGGAGGCAAGAGACCCAGTACTTC
CASSQDGPEWRQETQYF
>TRBJ2-5|-|many|TRBV20-1
TGCAGTGCTAGAGATCCGGTCGGGGGGCCACCCCTAGAAGAGACCCAGTACTTC
CSARDPVGGPPLEETQYF
>TRBJ2-7|-|few|TRBV10-2
TGCGCCAGCAGTGAGGTCGATACCTACGAGCAGTACTTC
CASSEVDTYEQYF
>TRBJ2-1|TRBD1|-|TRBV11-3
TGTGCCAGCAGCTTGAGGGGACAGGGGTACTACAATGAGCAGTTCTTC
CASSLRGQGYYNEQFF
>TRBJ1-1|-|few|TRBV12-3/TRBV12-4
TGTGCCAGCAGTTTTCCCAGTAACACTGAAGCTTTCTTT
CASSFPSNTEAFF
>TRBJ2-7|TRBD2|few|TRBV4-1
TGCGCCAGCAGCCAAGCAGCGGGAGGGGGCGAGCAGTACTTC
CASSQAAGGGEQYF
>TRBJ2-3|TRBD2|-|TRBV12-3/TRBV12-4
TGTGCCAGCAGCCAGACTAGCGGGAGGGCAGATACGCAGTATTTT
CASSQTSGRADTQYF
>TRBJ2-3|-|-|TRBV7-9
TGTGCCAGCAGCTTGGTCTCTAGCACAGATACGCAGTATTTT
CASSLVSSTDTQYF
>TRBJ2-7|TRBD2|many|TRBV6-6
TGTGCCAGCAGTTATAGCGGGACTAGCGAGCAGTACTTC
CASSYSGTSEQYF
>TRBJ2-1|-|many|TRBV5-1
TGCGCCAGCAGCGCCGATCAGGCCCCCCCCGATGAGCAGTTCTTC
CASSADQAPPDEQFF
>TRBJ2-1|-|-|TRBV2
TGTGCCAGCAGTGCTAGCTGGCTAAGGAATGAGCAGTTCTTC
CASSASWLRNEQFF
>TRBJ2-7|TRBD2|many|TRBV15
TGTGCCACCAGCAGACTAGCGGGAGACTACGAGCAGTACTTC
CATSRLAGDYEQYF
>TRBJ1-2|-|-|TRBV3-1
TGTGCCAGCAGCCATACCGGACAGACCGTGCGTGGCTACACCTTC
CASSHTGQTVRGYTF
>TRBJ1-1|-|-|TRBV6-5
TGTGCCAGCAGTTACTTCGGGGCCACTGAAGCTTTCTTT
CASSYFGATEAFF
>TRBJ1-1|-|-|TRBV4-3
TGCGCCAGCAGCCAAGAAAGCGGGGGGTTTGACACTGAAGCTTTCTTT
CASSQESGGFDTEAFF
>TRBJ2-7|TRBD2|-|TRBV20-1
TGCAGTGCTCCAAGCGGGAGCTACTACGAGCAGTACTTC
CSAPSGSYYEQYF
>TRBJ2-1|-|few|TRBV18
TGTGCCAGCTCACCCCGGACCCACAATGAGCAGTTCTTC
CASSPRTHNEQFF
>TRBJ2-5|-|-|TRBV9
TGTGCCAGCAGCGTAGACGGCAGGTCCTCGGAGACCCAGTACTTC
CASSVDGRSSETQYF
>TRBJ2-4|TRBD1|many|TRBV7-2
TGTGCCAGCAGCTTTACAGGGGGCAGGGACATTCAGTACTTC
CASSFTGGRDIQYF
>TRBJ2-5|TRBD1|many|TRBV4-2
TGTGCCAGCAGCCAAATGGACAGGGGGCAGGAGACCCAGTACTTC
CASSQMDRGQETQYF
>TRBJ2-7|-|many|TRBV7-9
TGTGCCAGCAGCCCGAAGGACAGTGTCTACGAGCAGTACTTC
CASSPKDSVYEQYF
>TRBJ2-2|TRBD2|-|TRBV25-1
TGTGCCAGCAGTGGCCCCGGGGGGGGCACCGGGGAGCTGTTTTTT
CASSGPGGGTGELFF
>TRBJ2-1|TRBD2|few|TRBV7-8
TGTGCCAGCAGCTTAGAGTGGGACTACTCCTACAATGAGCAGTTCTTC
CASSLEWDYSYNEQFF
>TRBJ1-2|-|-|TRBV29-1
TGCAGCGTTGGACCAGGGGTAAATCAAGGCTACACCTTC
CSVGPGVNQGYTF
>TRBJ2-5|TRBD1|-|TRBV24-1
TGTGCCACCAGTGATTTCAGGACAGGGGAAGAGACCCAGTACTTC
CATSDFRTGEETQYF
>TRBJ1-5|-|few|TRBV20-1
TGCAGTGCTAGAGTTTCCGTGCCCGGCGTGTTGGATCAGCCCCAGCATTTT
CSARVSVPGVLDQPQHF
>TRBJ2-7|-|-|TRBV5-4
TGTGCCAGCAGACGGACAGACACCTACGAGCAGTACTTC
CASRRTDTYEQYF
>TRBJ2-3|-|many|TRBV6-1
TGTGCCAGCAGTGAAGCGGTGGCAGCCGGCACAGATACGCAGTATTTT
CASSEAVAAGTDTQYF